These 28 T cell receptor beta chains share one sample of origin, sequenced in a study of molecular identifiers for immune sequencing clone quantification listed by TCRdb under 2018. The library came from PCR. The sample was run on an Illumina HiSeq 4000. TCRdb trimmed public reads at Q25 via fastp, called clones via MiXCR and kept in-frame beta chains. Each CDR3 protein gets just one entry, which takes the most common genes and DNA from the rows behind it. This sample gives 300,000 to 400,000 distinct CDR3 sequences in total; 20% to 25% of them show up just once. The top ten clones comprise approximately 0.85% of the sample. Material for sequencing was naive CD8+ T cells from blood, with Jurkat cell RNA spiked in. Reading the label with the study, this specimen's cell subset or site is: FACS-sorted CD8+CD4-CCR7+CD45RA+ naive T cells. The receptor set was obtained from a human donor in good health. Some libraries in this study had Jurkat cell RNA spiked in.

The chain is built from TRBV6-6 and TRBJ2-7; D is unresolved. V was clipped by 6 bases and J by 5 bases, with 5 bases between them. The CDR3 is 10 amino acids. Germline-derived CDR1 and CDR2 are MNHNY and SVGAGI (reference sequence). The CDR3 DNA reads as TGTGCCAGCAGGGAGAACGAGCAGTACTTC. Its translation is CASRENEQYF.

To note about this clonotype: A read error is possible here, since a much larger clone lies one base away. The gene calls are TRBV19 and TRBJ1-1; no clear D. With 7 bases removed from V and 0 bases from J, the gap between germline ends came to 9 bases. CDR1 LNHDA and CDR2 SQIVND come from the germline V gene (reference sequence). The CDR3 has 13 amino acids. CDR3 residues: CASKVVVNTEAFF. DNA for the CDR3: TGTGCCAGTAAGGTTGTGGTGAACACTGAAGCTTTCTTT.

This clonotype was seen only a few times. V and J are TRBV13 and TRBJ2-5; 10 bases align to TRBD1. Germline values: CDR1 PRHDT, CDR2 FYEKMQ (reference sequence). The length of the CDR3 is 13 residues. Trimming took 6 bases from V and 7 from J; bases not matched to a gene: 5. Written as DNA, the CDR3 is TGTGCCAGCAGTTCCGGGACAGGGGCGACCCAGTACTTC. Protein: CASSSGTGATQYF.

The table lists this clonotype with many counts. The chain employs TRBV4-3 and TRBJ1-2; 8 nucleotides align to TRBD1. This CDR3 has 16 amino acids. The J segment lost 4 bases and the V segment lost 0 bases, leaving 7 bases of the junction unmatched. Germline CDR1 LGHNA, CDR2 YSLEER. The CDR3 sequence: CASSQDAAGGVYGYTF. Written as DNA, the CDR3 is TGCGCCAGCAGCCAAGATGCGGCAGGGGGCGTCTATGGCTACACCTTC.

This clonotype was recorded at least ten times. The chain links TRBV27 to TRBJ1-2, with D perhaps TRBD1 (5 bases). Germline assignment: CDR1 MNHEY and CDR2 SMNVEV (reference sequence). The CDR3 runs to 15 residues. V lost 2 bases and J lost 2, with 12 bases in between. The CDR3 reads CASSLNGGGNYGYTF. The DNA of the CDR3 is TGTGCCAGCAGTTTAAACGGCGGGGGAAACTATGGCTACACCTTC.

This clonotype showed up many times. The CDR3 is CASSSRDRIYNEQFF. The CDR3 bases are TGCGCCAGCAGCTCCCGGGACCGAATCTACAATGAGCAGTTCTTC. The chain recombines TRBV5-1 with TRBJ2-1, with D perhaps being TRBD1 or TRBD2 (5 bases each). Germline values: CDR1 SGHRS, CDR2 YFSETQ. V dropped 3 bases and J dropped 3 bases, with 13 bases sitting between them. The CDR3 spans 15 residues.

This clonotype was recorded once. A much larger clone lies one base from this, so it may be a read error. This CDR3 fails to terminate in the conserved phenylalanine or tryptophan, so it likely reflects a read error. J is TRBJ2-7 and V is TRBV25-1; D is perhaps TRBD1 (6 bases). Germline values: CDR1 MGHDK, CDR2 SYGVNS. The CDR3 extends over 17 amino acids. V lost 3 bases and J lost 0, with 18 bases in between. CDR3 sequence: CASSDQKQGPSSYEQYS. CDR3 nucleotides: TGTGCCAGCAGTGACCAAAAACAGGGCCCTAGCTCCTACGAGCAGTACTCC.

There are many counts of this clonotype. This CDR3 is CSALAGFSYEQYF. The CDR3 coding sequence is TGCAGTGCTTTAGCGGGATTCTCCTACGAGCAGTACTTC. This chain links TRBV20-1 with TRBJ2-7; TRBD2 matches at 8 bases. The germline V gene has CDR1 DFQATT and CDR2 SNEGSKA (reference sequence). This CDR3 is 13 amino acids long. J was trimmed by 0 bases and V by 5 bases; bases with no gene match: 3.

There are many counts of this clonotype. The chain is built from TRBV2 and TRBJ2-6; D unclear. Per the germline V gene, CDR1 is SNHLY and CDR2 is FYNNEI. The CDR3 contains 16 residues. The V and J ends lost 3 bases and 0 bases respectively, with 9 bases between them. Here the CDR3 reads CASSDSPSSGANVLTF. CDR3 coding DNA: TGTGCCAGCAGTGACAGTCCATCCTCTGGGGCCAACGTCCTGACTTTC.

On this clonotype: A much bigger clone sits one base away, suggesting this may be a read error. The chain combines TRBV13 with TRBJ2-3; 14 nucleotides align to TRBD2. V was clipped by 5 bases and J by 3 bases; unmatched bases: 4. Germline V gene sequence: CDR1 PRHDT, CDR2 FYEKMQ (reference sequence). This CDR3 comprises 16 residues. The CDR3 spells CASSRGLAGATDTQYF. The CDR3 DNA reads as TGTGCCAGCAGCCGGGGACTAGCGGGGGCGACAGATACGCAGTATTTT. Full variable domain (outside the CDR3, taken from reference TRBV13 and TRBJ2-3): AAGVIQSPRHLIKEKRETATLKCYPIPRHDTVYWYQQGPGQDPQFLISFYEKMQSDKGSIPDRFSAQQFSDYHSELNMSSLELGDSALYFCASSRGLAGATDTQYFGPGTRLTVL.

This clonotype was counted many times. The chain is built from TRBV6-5 and TRBJ2-1; TRBD2 is a possible D gene (6 bases). Germline-derived CDR1 and CDR2 are MNHEY and SVGAGI. V lost 4 bases, J lost 5 bases, and 9 bases lay in between. The CDR3 runs to 13 residues. CDR3 amino acids: CASSSGGDNEQFF. The CDR3 nucleotides read TGTGCCAGCAGTTCGGGCGGGGACAATGAGCAGTTCTTC.

On this clonotype: Being one base from a much bigger clone, this may be a read error. This chain connects TRBV5-1 to TRBJ2-7, with D possibly being TRBD2 (6 bases). CDR1 SGHRS and CDR2 YFSETQ come from the germline V gene. V lost 0 bases, J lost 2 bases, and 9 bases lay in between. The CDR3 consists of 14 residues. The CDR3 loop reads CASSLASVAYEQYF. CDR3 nucleotides: TGCGCCAGCAGCTTGGCTAGCGTGGCCTACGAGCAGTACTTC. Based on the CDR3 plus reference TRBV5-1 and TRBJ2-7, the full variable domain is KAGVTQTPRYLIKTRGQQVTLSCSPISGHRSVSWYQQTPGQGLQFLFEYFSETQRNKGNFPGRFSGRQFSNSRSEMNVSTLELGDSALYLCASSLASVAYEQYFGPGTRLTVT.

Comment on this clonotype: The junction does not match germline at one end; this may be a read error. The chain has TRBV5-1 and TRBJ1-2; tentatively, D is TRBD1 (5 bases). CDR1 is SGHRS and CDR2 is YFSETQ in the germline V gene. The CDR3 runs to 14 residues. CDR3 protein: CASSLVGTNYGYIF. The CDR3 DNA reads TGCGCCAGCAGCTTGGTAGGGACTAACTATGGCTACATCTTC.

This clonotype was detected ten times or more. The V gene is TRBV28, the J gene TRBJ2-7; D is unresolved. CDR3 length: 14 residues. Between the trimmed V and J ends, which lost 5 bases and 2 bases, there was a span of 13 bases. Germline CDR1 reads MDHEN; CDR2 reads SYDVKM. The CDR3, as DNA: TGTGCCAGCAGTACTTTAGTTGCCCCCTACGAGCAGTACTTC. It is translated as CASSTLVAPYEQYF.

This clonotype was seen many times. V is TRBV6-5 and J is TRBJ2-1; possible D gene TRBD2, 5 bases. The germline V gene has CDR1 MNHEY and CDR2 SVGAGI. This CDR3 spans 14 amino acids. V was trimmed by 1 base and J by 7 bases, leaving 11 bases between them. This CDR3 reads CASSYLGGGNEQFF. CDR3 sequence (DNA): TGTGCCAGCAGTTACTTAGGAGGCGGGAATGAGCAGTTCTTC.

In this sample, this clonotype turned up many times. The chain employs TRBV19 and TRBJ2-7; D uncertain. Trimming removed 4 bases at V and 2 bases at J, with 12 bases between. Germline lookup yields CDR1 LNHDA and CDR2 SQIVND (reference sequence). The length of the CDR3 is 14 residues. CDR3 protein: CASSTRTDPYEQYF. CDR3 nucleotides: TGTGCCAGTAGTACTAGGACGGATCCCTACGAGCAGTACTTC.

This clonotype came up many times. This chain joins TRBV6-2 or TRBV6-3 and TRBJ2-1, with D possibly being TRBD2 (6 bases). Trimming shortened V by 2 bases and J by 1 base, and 6 bases separated the two germline ends. The CDR3 spans 14 residues. CDR1 MNHEY and CDR2 SVGEGT come from the germline V gene. This CDR3 is CASSYRGSYNEQFF. The CDR3 DNA sequence: TGTGCCAGCAGTTACCGGGGGTCCTACAATGAGCAGTTCTTC.

This clonotype occurred many times. The chain is built from TRBV5-6 and TRBJ2-3, with D unclear. V lost 0 bases and J 7 bases, leaving 9 bases between the germline ends. Germline CDR1 and CDR2: SGHDT and YYEEEE. The length of the CDR3 is 13 residues. CDR3 DNA: TGTGCCAGCAGCTTGGGAGTTTCGAATACGCAGTATTTT. It encodes CASSLGVSNTQYF.

With respect to this clonotype: With a much larger clone just one base away, this may be a read error. The CDR3 does not end in the conserved phenylalanine or tryptophan, so this is likely a read error. This chain links TRBV29-1 with TRBJ1-1, with TRBD1 as a possible D gene (6 bases). The CDR3 runs 12 residues. The germline V gene has CDR1 SQVTM and CDR2 ANQGSEA. V was clipped by 2 bases and J by 11 bases, with 15 bases between them. The DNA for the CDR3 is TGCAGCGTTGAAACGCAGGGGTTGGCGGCTTTCTCT. Its translation is CSVETQGLAAFS.

Regarding this clonotype: A clone one base away is much larger, so this may be a read error. This chain uses TRBV3-1 with TRBJ2-4; 8 nucleotides align to TRBD2. The CDR3 is made up of 13 amino acids. CDR1 is LGHDT and CDR2 is YNNKEL in the germline V gene (reference sequence). In nucleotides, the CDR3 is TGTGCCAGCTTTAGCGGGGAGGAAAACGTTCAGTACTTC. It codes for CASFSGEENVQYF.

Regarding this clonotype: An end of the junction does not agree with germline; a read error may underlie this. The rearrangement links TRBV12-3 or TRBV12-4 to TRBJ2-3; 14 nucleotides line up with TRBD2. The CDR3 totals 16 residues. The CDR3 DNA follows: TGTGCCGGCAGTTCGGGACTAGCGGGGGGCACAGATACGCAGTATTTT. Protein product: CAGSSGLAGGTDTQYF.

As for this clonotype: This may stem from a read error, because a much larger clone lies one nucleotide away. This chain uses TRBV7-9 with TRBJ2-3, with 10 bases matching TRBD1. The germline V gene encodes CDR1 SEHNR and CDR2 FQNEAQ (reference sequence). The CDR3 spans 16 residues. The CDR3 sequence is CASSFRQGARADAQYF. CDR3 sequence (DNA): TGTGCCAGCAGCTTCCGACAGGGGGCAAGGGCAGATGCGCAGTATTTT.

Note on this clonotype: Given a much more abundant clone one base away, this may be a read error. The chain has TRBV20-1 and TRBJ2-3; 8 bases are shared with TRBD1. This CDR3 comprises 16 residues. Germline CDR1 DFQATT, CDR2 SNEGSKA (reference sequence). Here the CDR3 reads CSARDMGQDLTDTRYF. The CDR3 DNA follows: TGCAGTGCTAGAGATATGGGACAGGATCTTACCGATACGCGGTATTTT.

Turning to this clonotype: Germline and junction disagree at one end, which may indicate a read error. The chain carries TRBV19 and TRBJ2-1; the match to TRBD2 covers 10 bases. The CDR3 covers 13 residues. Germline V gene lookup returns CDR1 LNHDA and CDR2 SQIVND (reference sequence). CDR3 region: CASSASGSNGQFF. The CDR3 DNA sequence: TGTGCCAGTAGCGCTAGCGGGAGTAATGGGCAGTTCTTC.

This clonotype was counted at least ten times. V is TRBV5-1 and J is TRBJ2-3; 12 positions agree with TRBD2. Germline V CDR1 and CDR2: SGHRS, YFSETQ. V lost 5 bases and J lost 1; bases outside the gene matches: 5. The CDR3 contains 16 residues. In DNA, the CDR3 is TGCGCCAGCAGTCCGGGACTAGCGGGCCGCACAGATACGCAGTATTTT. Its protein is CASSPGLAGRTDTQYF. The full variable domain, with the rest looked up from reference TRBV5-1 and TRBJ2-3, is KAGVTQTPRYLIKTRGQQVTLSCSPISGHRSVSWYQQTPGQGLQFLFEYFSETQRNKGNFPGRFSGRQFSNSRSEMNVSTLELGDSALYLCASSPGLAGRTDTQYFGPGTRLTVL.

This clonotype has a single count. V gene TRBV4-2 combines with J gene TRBJ1-1, with D possibly TRBD1 on 5 matching bases. Trimming cost V 0 bases and J 0 bases, with 14 bases left between them. The CDR3 is made up of 17 amino acids. Germline-derived CDR1 and CDR2 are LGHNA and YNFKEQ. CDR3 bases: TGTGCCAGCAGCCAAGAAGGACTTGGAGGGGTGAACACTGAAGCTTTCTTT. Translating gives CASSQEGLGGVNTEAFF.

This clonotype was seen ten or more times. The rearrangement uses TRBV11-2 and TRBJ2-1, with 12 positions matching TRBD2. Losses at the gene ends were 5 bases for V and 0 bases for J; bases not matched to a gene: 8. Germline CDR1 is SGHAT and CDR2 is FQNNGV. This CDR3 is built from 18 residues. CDR3 DNA: TGTGCCAGCAGCCCGGGACTAGCGGGCCTGTTCTCCTACAATGAGCAGTTCTTC. Translated: CASSPGLAGLFSYNEQFF.

This clonotype turned up a few times. The V call is TRBV13, the J call TRBJ2-5; D remains unclear. The ends were cut back, 0 bases at V and 7 bases at J, with 15 bases in the middle. Germline V gives CDR1 PRHDT, CDR2 FYEKMQ (reference sequence). This CDR3 is built from 15 residues. In DNA, the CDR3 is TGTGCCAGCAGCTTAGGGAGGTCCGCTGAAGGGACCCAGTACTTC. It specifies CASSLGRSAEGTQYF.